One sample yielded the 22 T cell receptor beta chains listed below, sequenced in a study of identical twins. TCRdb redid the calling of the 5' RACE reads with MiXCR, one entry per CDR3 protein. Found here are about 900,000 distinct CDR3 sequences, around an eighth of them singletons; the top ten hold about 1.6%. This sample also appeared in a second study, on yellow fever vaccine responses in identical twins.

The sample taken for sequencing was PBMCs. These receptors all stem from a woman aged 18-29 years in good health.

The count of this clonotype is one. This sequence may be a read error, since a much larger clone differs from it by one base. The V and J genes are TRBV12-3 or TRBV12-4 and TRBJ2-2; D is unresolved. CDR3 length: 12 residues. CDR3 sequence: CASNSNTWELFF. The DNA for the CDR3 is TGTGCCAGCAACTCGAACACCTGGGAGCTGTTTTTT.

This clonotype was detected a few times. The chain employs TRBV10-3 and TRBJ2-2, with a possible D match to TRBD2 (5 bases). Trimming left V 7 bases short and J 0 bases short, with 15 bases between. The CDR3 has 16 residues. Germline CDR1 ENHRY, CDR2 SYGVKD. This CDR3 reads CAITDRGSSNTGELFF. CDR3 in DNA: TGTGCCATCACCGATCGTGGGAGCTCGAACACCGGGGAGCTGTTTTTT.

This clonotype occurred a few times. In nucleotides, the CDR3 is TGTGCCAGCACTGAACAGGGTTACGAGCAGTACTTC. Its protein is CASTEQGYEQYF. This chain links TRBV7-2 with TRBJ2-7, with D tentatively TRBD1 (6 bases). CDR3 length equals 12 residues. Deletions cut 7 bases from V and 4 bases from J, with 11 bases between. Germline loops: CDR1 SGHTA, CDR2 FQGNSA. Full variable domain (missing parts from reference TRBV7-2 and TRBJ2-7): GAGVSQSPSNKVTEKGKDVELRCDPISGHTALYWYRQSLGQGLEFLIYFQGNSAPDKSGLPSDRFSAERTGGSVSTLTIQRTQQEDSAVYLCASTEQGYEQYFGPGTRLTVT.

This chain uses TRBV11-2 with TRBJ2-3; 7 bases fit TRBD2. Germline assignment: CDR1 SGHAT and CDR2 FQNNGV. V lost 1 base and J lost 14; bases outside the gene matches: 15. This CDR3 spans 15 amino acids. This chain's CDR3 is CASSLVDRARENPYF. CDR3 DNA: TGTGCCAGCAGCTTAGTCGATCGGGCGCGGGAGAATCCGTATTTT.

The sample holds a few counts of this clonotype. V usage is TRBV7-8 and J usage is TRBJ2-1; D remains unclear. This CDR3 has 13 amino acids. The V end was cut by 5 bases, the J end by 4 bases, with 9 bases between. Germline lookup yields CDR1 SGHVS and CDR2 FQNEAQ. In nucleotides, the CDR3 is TGTGCCAGCAGCGGAGCGCAGTACAATGAGCAGTTCTTC. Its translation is CASSGAQYNEQFF. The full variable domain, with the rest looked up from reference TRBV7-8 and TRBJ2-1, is GAGVSQSPRYKVAKRGQDVALRCDPISGHVSLFWYQQALGQGPEFLTYFQNEAQLDKSGLPSDRFFAERPEGSVSTLKIQRTQQEDSAVYLCASSGAQYNEQFFGPGTRLTVL.

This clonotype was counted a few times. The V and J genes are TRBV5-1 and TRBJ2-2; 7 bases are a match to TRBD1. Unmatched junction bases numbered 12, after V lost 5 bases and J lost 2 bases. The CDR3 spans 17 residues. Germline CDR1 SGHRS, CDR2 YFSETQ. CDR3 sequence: CASRSGTARINTGELFF. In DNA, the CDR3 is TGCGCCAGCAGGAGTGGGACAGCGAGAATAAACACCGGGGAGCTGTTTTTT.

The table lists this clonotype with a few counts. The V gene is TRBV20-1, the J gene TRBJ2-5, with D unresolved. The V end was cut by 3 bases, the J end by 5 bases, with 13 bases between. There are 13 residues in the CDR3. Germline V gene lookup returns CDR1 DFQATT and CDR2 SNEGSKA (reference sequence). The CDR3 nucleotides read TGCAGTGCTAGCCGCTACCTTGGGGAGACCCAGTACTTC. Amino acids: CSASRYLGETQYF.

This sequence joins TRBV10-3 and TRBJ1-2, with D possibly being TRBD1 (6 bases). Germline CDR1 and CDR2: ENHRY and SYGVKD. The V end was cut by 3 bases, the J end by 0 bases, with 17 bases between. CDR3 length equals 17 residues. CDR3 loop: CAISDRGGPNSNYGYTF. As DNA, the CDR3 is TGTGCCATCAGTGATAGAGGGGGACCGAATTCTAACTATGGCTACACCTTC.

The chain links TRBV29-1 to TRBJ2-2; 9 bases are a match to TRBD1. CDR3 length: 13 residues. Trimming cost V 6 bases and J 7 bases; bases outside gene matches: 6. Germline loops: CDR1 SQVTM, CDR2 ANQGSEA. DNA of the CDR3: TGCAGCGTACAGGGGGCGCAGGGCGGGGAGCTGTTTTTT. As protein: CSVQGAQGGELFF.

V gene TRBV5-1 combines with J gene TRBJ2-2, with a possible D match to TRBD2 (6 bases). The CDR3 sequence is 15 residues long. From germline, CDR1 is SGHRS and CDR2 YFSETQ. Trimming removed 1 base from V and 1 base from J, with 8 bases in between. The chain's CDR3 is CASSLRGENTGELFF. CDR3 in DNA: TGCGCCAGCAGCTTGCGCGGGGAGAACACCGGGGAGCTGTTTTTT. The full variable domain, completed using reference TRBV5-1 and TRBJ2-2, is KAGVTQTPRYLIKTRGQQVTLSCSPISGHRSVSWYQQTPGQGLQFLFEYFSETQRNKGNFPGRFSGRQFSNSRSEMNVSTLELGDSALYLCASSLRGENTGELFFGEGSRLTVL.

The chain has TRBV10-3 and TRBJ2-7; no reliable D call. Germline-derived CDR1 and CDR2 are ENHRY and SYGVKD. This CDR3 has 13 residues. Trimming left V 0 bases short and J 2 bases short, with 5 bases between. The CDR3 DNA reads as TGTGCCATCAGTGAGTCGAATGCCTACGAGCAGTACTTC. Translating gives CAISESNAYEQYF.

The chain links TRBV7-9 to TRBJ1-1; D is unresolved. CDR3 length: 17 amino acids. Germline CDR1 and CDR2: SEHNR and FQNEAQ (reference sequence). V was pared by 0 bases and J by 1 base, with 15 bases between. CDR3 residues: CASSLAFWGSGNTEAFF. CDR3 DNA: TGTGCCAGCAGCTTAGCGTTTTGGGGATCGGGGAACACTGAAGCTTTCTTT.

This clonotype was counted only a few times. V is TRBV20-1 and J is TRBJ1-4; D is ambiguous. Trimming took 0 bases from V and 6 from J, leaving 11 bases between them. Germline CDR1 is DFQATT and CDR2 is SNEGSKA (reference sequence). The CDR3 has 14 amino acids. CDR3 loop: CSARDRTFYEKLFF. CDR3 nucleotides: TGCAGTGCTAGAGACCGCACTTTTTATGAAAAACTGTTTTTT.

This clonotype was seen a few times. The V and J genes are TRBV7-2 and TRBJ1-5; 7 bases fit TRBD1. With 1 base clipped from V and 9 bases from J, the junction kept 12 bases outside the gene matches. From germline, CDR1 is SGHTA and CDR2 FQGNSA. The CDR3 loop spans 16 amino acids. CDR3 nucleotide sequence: TGTGCCAGCAGCTTAGGGGGACAGACTAACGAAATGCCCCAGCATTTT. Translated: CASSLGGQTNEMPQHF.

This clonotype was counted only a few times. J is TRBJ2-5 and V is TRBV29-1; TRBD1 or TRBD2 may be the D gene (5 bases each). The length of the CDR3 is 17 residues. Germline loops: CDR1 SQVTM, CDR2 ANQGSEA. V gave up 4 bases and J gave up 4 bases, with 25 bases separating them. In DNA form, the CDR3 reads TGCAGCGTTGCCCCAACCCGGGACCCGGCAAGGGGAGAGACCCAGTACTTC. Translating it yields CSVAPTRDPARGETQYF.

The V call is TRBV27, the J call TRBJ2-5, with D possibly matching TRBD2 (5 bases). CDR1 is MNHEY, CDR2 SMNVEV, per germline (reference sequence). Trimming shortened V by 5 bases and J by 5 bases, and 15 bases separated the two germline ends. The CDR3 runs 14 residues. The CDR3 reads CASSKGDALETQYF. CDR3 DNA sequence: TGTGCCAGCAGTAAGGGAGACGCCTTGGAGACCCAGTACTTC.

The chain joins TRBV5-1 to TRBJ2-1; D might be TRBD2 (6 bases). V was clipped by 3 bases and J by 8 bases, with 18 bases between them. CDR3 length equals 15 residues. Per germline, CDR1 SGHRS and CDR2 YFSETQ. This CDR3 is CASSSGPTGVDEQFF. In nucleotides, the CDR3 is TGCGCCAGCAGCTCGGGGCCCACGGGAGTCGATGAGCAGTTCTTC.

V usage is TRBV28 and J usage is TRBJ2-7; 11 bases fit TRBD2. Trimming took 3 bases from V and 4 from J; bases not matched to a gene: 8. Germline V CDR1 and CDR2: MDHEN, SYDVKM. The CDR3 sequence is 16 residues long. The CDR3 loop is CASSFPGTSGSYEQYF. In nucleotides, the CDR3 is TGTGCCAGCAGTTTCCCCGGGACTAGCGGATCTTACGAGCAGTACTTC.

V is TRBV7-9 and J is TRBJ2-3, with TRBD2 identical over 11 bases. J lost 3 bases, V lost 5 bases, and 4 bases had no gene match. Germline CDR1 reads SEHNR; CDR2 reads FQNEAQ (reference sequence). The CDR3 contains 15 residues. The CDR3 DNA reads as TGTGCCAGCAGCATCACTAGCGGGAGAACAGATACGCAGTATTTT. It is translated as CASSITSGRTDTQYF.

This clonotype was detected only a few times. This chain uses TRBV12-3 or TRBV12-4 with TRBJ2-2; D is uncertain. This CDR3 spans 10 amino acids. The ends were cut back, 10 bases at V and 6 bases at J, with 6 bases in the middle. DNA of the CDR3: TGTGCCACCCGGTCCGGGGAGCTGTTTTTT. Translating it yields CATRSGELFF.

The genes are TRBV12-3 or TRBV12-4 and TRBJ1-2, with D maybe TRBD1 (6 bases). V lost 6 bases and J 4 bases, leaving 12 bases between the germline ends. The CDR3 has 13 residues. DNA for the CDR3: TGTGCCAGCAGCCACAGGGAGCGCTATGGCTACACCTTC. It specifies CASSHRERYGYTF.

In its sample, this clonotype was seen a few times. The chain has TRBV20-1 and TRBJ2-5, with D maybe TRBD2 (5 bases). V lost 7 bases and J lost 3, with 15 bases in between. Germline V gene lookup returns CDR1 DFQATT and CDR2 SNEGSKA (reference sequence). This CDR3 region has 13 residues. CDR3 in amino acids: CSVRRAYEETQYF. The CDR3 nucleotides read TGCAGTGTCCGGCGGGCTTATGAAGAGACCCAGTACTTC.